These 13 T cell receptor beta chains were sequenced from one sample in a study of T cells in Graves' hyperthyroidism and ophthalmopathy. RNA transcripts provided the source from which TCR beta CDR3 regions were amplified. The HTBI primer set drove a first-round RT-PCR of the TCR CDR3. One entry per CDR3 protein, called by TCRdb with MiXCR from the multiplex PCR reads. The sample gives hundreds of thousands of distinct CDR3 sequences, around a quarter of which show up once; about 11% is in the top ten. Sequenced: blood. Receptors were obtained from a woman in her twenties or thirties with Graves' ophthalmopathy.

On this clonotype: As the CDR3 is not closed by the conserved phenylalanine or tryptophan, this likely results from a read error. The V gene is TRBV29-1, the J gene TRBJ2-7; D unclear. In germline, CDR1 is SQVTM, CDR2 ANQGSEA. The CDR3 contains 12 residues. V was pared by 5 bases and J by 2 bases, with 10 bases between. The CDR3 DNA reads TGCAGCGTTAGGACGGGTACCTACGAGCAGTACTAC. Encoded protein: CSVRTGTYEQYY.

This clonotype was seen many times. V is TRBV12-3 or TRBV12-4 and J is TRBJ1-2, with 7 bases that match TRBD1. With 6 bases clipped from V and 8 bases from J, the junction kept 9 bases outside the gene matches. The CDR3 loop spans 13 amino acids. The CDR3, as DNA: TGTGCCAGCAGACCGACAGGGATAGGCGGCTACACCTTC. Translated: CASRPTGIGGYTF.

This clonotype was seen ten or more times. The chain joins TRBV6-2 or TRBV6-3 to TRBJ1-5, with no clear D. Trimming removed 5 bases from V and 4 bases from J, with 18 bases in between. Germline V gives CDR1 MNHEY, CDR2 SVGEGT. The CDR3 length is 16 residues. CDR3 sequence (DNA): TGTGCCAGCAGTACCACGGGCTCCCCCATAAATCAGCCCCAGCATTTT. It yields the protein CASSTTGSPINQPQHF.

This rearrangement joins TRBV11-1 to TRBJ1-5, with 7 bases that match TRBD1. Germline V gene lookup returns CDR1 SGHAT and CDR2 FQDESV (reference sequence). This CDR3 is 16 amino acids long. V shed 5 bases, J shed 7 bases, and the junction held 14 bases outside the gene matches. The CDR3 protein is CASSPHTGQVWQPQHF. As DNA, the CDR3 is TGTGCCAGCAGCCCCCACACTGGACAGGTGTGGCAGCCCCAGCATTTT.

There are many counts of this clonotype. J is TRBJ1-5 and V is TRBV4-2, with a possible D match to TRBD1 (6 bases). V was cut by 0 bases and J by 6 bases, with 12 bases left in between. The germline gives CDR1 LGHNA, CDR2 YNFKEQ. The CDR3 length is 15 residues. The CDR3 protein is CASSQEGRGGQPQHF. The CDR3 nucleotides are TGTGCCAGCAGCCAAGAAGGCAGGGGAGGTCAGCCCCAGCATTTT.

CDR3 bases: TGTGCCAGCAGCCTCGGGACTGGAGCTGAAGCTTTCTTT. Translating gives CASSLGTGAEAFF. The chain uses TRBV7-9 and TRBJ1-1, with D maybe TRBD1 (5 bases). V dropped 5 bases and J dropped 6 bases, with 13 bases sitting between them. This CDR3 is built from 13 residues. In germline, CDR1 is SEHNR, CDR2 FQNEAQ (reference sequence).

In its sample, this clonotype was seen many times. The CDR3 spells CASSPGTSGNTIYF. CDR3 DNA: TGTGCCAGTAGTCCCGGGACATCTGGAAACACCATATATTTT. The gene calls are TRBV19 and TRBJ1-3, with a possible D match to TRBD1 (6 bases). V lost 5 bases and J lost 1, with 9 bases in between. This CDR3 region has 14 residues. Germline V gene sequence: CDR1 LNHDA, CDR2 SQIVND (reference sequence).

This clonotype appeared many times. V and J are TRBV5-1 and TRBJ1-3, with a weak D call TRBD1 (6 bases). The germline V gene has CDR1 SGHRS and CDR2 YFSETQ. Trimming removed 4 bases at V and 4 bases at J, with 15 bases between. The CDR3 is made up of 15 amino acids. The DNA for the CDR3 is TGCGCCAGCAGCCCGACCGGGACAATAGGAAACACCATATATTTT. Amino acid sequence: CASSPTGTIGNTIYF.

This clonotype was counted at least ten times. The chain combines TRBV2 with TRBJ1-2; perhaps TRBD1 as D (6 bases). This CDR3 has 15 residues. The V end lost 7 bases, the J end lost 3 bases, and 18 bases lay between the germline ends. Germline assignment: CDR1 SNHLY and CDR2 FYNNEI. This CDR3 reads CASIRRGWGDYGYTF. The CDR3 DNA reads TGTGCCAGCATTCGGAGGGGGTGGGGAGACTATGGCTACACCTTC.

This clonotype was counted a few times. V and J are TRBV10-3 and TRBJ2-5; no clear D gene. Per germline, CDR1 ENHRY and CDR2 SYGVKD. The CDR3 is 14 amino acids. V lost 3 bases and J 5 bases, leaving 13 bases between the germline ends. The CDR3 region is CAISELAGQETQYF. The CDR3 DNA reads TGTGCCATCAGTGAACTGGCAGGTCAGGAGACCCAGTACTTC.

This chain joins TRBV19 and TRBJ1-2; possibly TRBD1 for D (6 bases). CDR1 is LNHDA, CDR2 SQIVND, per germline (reference sequence). The CDR3 sequence is 14 residues long. V was pared by 5 bases and J by 5 bases, with 15 bases between. The CDR3 coding sequence is TGTGCCAGTAGTTTTACAGGGATCCGGTATGGCTACACCTTC. Translating gives CASSFTGIRYGYTF.

V is TRBV6-5 and J is TRBJ1-2; 7 bases match TRBD1. After removal of 2 bases from V and 8 bases from J, the junction contained 8 bases not matched to a gene. The CDR3 has 14 amino acids. The germline gives CDR1 MNHEY, CDR2 SVGAGI. The CDR3 spells CASSYDRAIGGYTF. The CDR3 DNA reads TGTGCCAGCAGTTACGACAGGGCGATTGGCGGCTACACCTTC.

The table lists this clonotype with many counts. The CDR3 region is CASSSAVSYGYTF. CDR3 nucleotides: TGTGCCAGCAGTTCAGCGGTTAGCTATGGCTACACCTTC. The V gene is TRBV27, the J gene TRBJ1-2; no definite D call. Germline V gene data show CDR1 as MNHEY and CDR2 as SMNVEV (reference sequence). V was clipped by 4 bases and J by 4 bases, with 10 bases between them. This CDR3 spans 13 amino acids.